The next 8 T cell receptor beta chains were all read from a single sample in a study of blood T cell repertoires in COVID-19. Sequencing was performed with immunoSEQ multiplex PCR; in TCRdb, only in-frame clones are kept and a portion is missing. The data hold approximately 300,000 clones, with 90% observed a single time. Sequenced sample: PBMCs or T cells enriched from blood (not recorded which). Receptors originate from a woman aged 25-40 years who had been exposed to COVID-19.

About this clone itself: This CDR3 is also generated by other DNA sequences in the sample. The chain recombines TRBV19 with TRBJ1-1; D may be TRBD1 (5 bases). The V end was cut by 4 bases, the J end by 1 base, with 10 bases between. In germline, CDR1 is LNHDA, CDR2 SQIVND (reference sequence). The CDR3 covers 14 residues. The CDR3 region has the DNA TGTGCCAGTAGTAATCAGGGCTCGAACACTGAAGCTTTCTTT. Translated, it gives CASSNQGSNTEAFF.

The J gene is TRBJ1-5, the V gene TRBV7-8; 9 bases agree with TRBD1. The CDR3 length is 14 residues. The V gene end was trimmed by 5 bases and the J gene end by 6 bases; junction bases not matched to a gene: 5. Germline V gene sequence: CDR1 SGHVS, CDR2 FQNEAQ. The CDR3 bases are TGTGCCAGCAGCCGCACAGGGGGCGGTCAGCCCCAGCATTTT. Translated, it gives CASSRTGGGQPQHF.

V usage is TRBV7-2 and J usage is TRBJ1-1, with 7 bases fitting TRBD1. J lost 7 bases, V lost 2 bases, and 7 bases had no gene match. The CDR3 spans 14 residues. Germline V gene lookup returns CDR1 SGHTA and CDR2 FQGNSA. The CDR3 DNA is TGTGCCAGCAGCTTACCTCCGGGACAGATTGAAGCTTTCTTT. This encodes CASSLPPGQIEAFF.

J is TRBJ1-3 and V is TRBV7-2, with 11 positions matching TRBD1. From germline, CDR1 is SGHTA and CDR2 FQGNSA. Trimming at V came to 3 bases and at J to 2 bases, leaving 3 bases not matched to a gene. The CDR3 sequence is 16 residues long. Written as DNA, the CDR3 is TGTGCCAGCAGCTTGTGGGGACAGGGGGCTGGAAACACCATATATTTT. Translation gives CASSLWGQGAGNTIYF.

A note on this clone: At one end the junction does not follow the germline gene, possibly because of a read error. This chain uses TRBV9 with TRBJ1-1, with TRBD1 matching over 12 bases. The CDR3 totals 16 residues. Germline assignment: CDR1 SGDLS and CDR2 YYNGEE. The CDR3 DNA sequence: TGTGCCAGCAGCGTTGGGACAGGGGGCTTGAAAACTGAAGCTTTCTTT. It specifies CASSVGTGGLKTEAFF.

This rearrangement joins TRBV2 to TRBJ1-1, with D possibly being TRBD1 (5 bases). This CDR3 has 12 residues. Trimming removed 4 bases at V and 5 bases at J, with 8 bases between. From germline, CDR1 is SNHLY and CDR2 FYNNEI. The DNA of the CDR3 is TGTGCCAGCAGTGCAGGGTCGACTGAAGCTTTCTTT. It is translated as CASSAGSTEAFF.

V and J are TRBV7-9 and TRBJ2-3; 10 nucleotides match TRBD2. This CDR3 contains 16 residues. V lost 1 base, J lost 2 bases, and 3 bases stayed unmatched. Germline CDR1 and CDR2: SEHNR and FQNEAQ (reference sequence). CDR3 DNA sequence: TGTGCCAGCAGCTTAGGTACTAGCGGGGTCACAGATACGCAGTATTTT. Translation: CASSLGTSGVTDTQYF.

The CDR3 reads CASSEVAGDYEQYF. CDR3 DNA: TGTGCCAGCAGTGAAGTCGCAGGGGACTACGAGCAGTACTTC. The V call is TRBV6-1, the J call TRBJ2-7; D might be TRBD1 (6 bases). The germline V and J ends were trimmed by 1 base and 3 bases, with 10 bases remaining between them. Germline assignment: CDR1 MNHNS and CDR2 SASEGT. This CDR3 region has 14 residues.